The 25 T cell receptor beta chains presented below share a single source sample, sequenced in a study of T-cell memory formation after mild COVID-19. TCRdb re-called the 5' RACE reads through MiXCR, storing one row per CDR3 protein. The sample has tens of thousands of distinct CDR3 sequences, roughly 25% seen once. Sequencing was performed on PBMCs or a T cell subset sorted from them (not recorded which). Every receptor here comes from a man aged 18 to 29 who had mild COVID-19 (a few samples of this study predate the infection). Cell type and time point are not known.

This clonotype was picked up a small number of times. CDR3 amino acids: CASSLLGVYEQYF. CDR3 bases: TGTGCCAGCAGTTTGCTGGGGGTATACGAGCAGTACTTC. The chain links TRBV12-3 or TRBV12-4 to TRBJ2-7, with D perhaps being TRBD1 or TRBD2 (5 bases each). The CDR3 is 13 residues long. The germline V and J ends were trimmed by 3 bases and 4 bases, with 10 bases remaining between them.

The chain carries TRBV7-6 and TRBJ1-1; maybe TRBD1 (5 bases). The CDR3 covers 14 residues. V lost 5 bases, J lost 5 bases, and 15 bases lay in between. Germline V gene lookup returns CDR1 SGHVS and CDR2 FNYEAQ. CDR3 nucleotides: TGTGCCAGCAGCCCCGCACCGAAGGGGACTGAAGCTTTCTTT. It translates to CASSPAPKGTEAFF. The variable domain in full, with the rest retrieved from reference TRBV7-6 and TRBJ1-1, is GAGVSQSPRYKVTKRGQDVALRCDPISGHVSLYWYRQALGQGPEFLTYFNYEAQQDKSGLPNDRFSAERPEGSISTLTIQRTEQRDSAMYRCASSPAPKGTEAFFGQGTRLTVV.

V and J are TRBV6-2 or TRBV6-3 and TRBJ2-2; D call uncertain. The germline V and J ends were trimmed by 7 bases and 0 bases, with 15 bases remaining between them. CDR1 and CDR2 (germline): MNHEY, SVGEGT. The CDR3 is 16 residues long. This CDR3 reads CASTELTEANTGELFF. The CDR3 bases are TGTGCCAGCACCGAACTGACGGAAGCGAACACCGGGGAGCTGTTTTTT.

This clonotype came up a few times. The chain is built from TRBV5-1 and TRBJ2-1, with 11 positions matching TRBD1. Germline assignment: CDR1 SGHRS and CDR2 YFSETQ. V gave up 0 bases and J gave up 3 bases; unmatched junction bases: 2. The CDR3 length is 16 residues. In DNA form, the CDR3 reads TGCGCCAGCAGCTTGGCGGGACAGGGGGTCTACAATGAGCAGTTCTTC. It specifies CASSLAGQGVYNEQFF.

The chain has TRBV7-2 and TRBJ2-5; D gene uncertain. CDR3 length: 13 residues. The ends were cut back, 5 bases at V and 0 bases at J, with 7 bases in the middle. Germline CDR1 is SGHTA and CDR2 is FQGNSA. DNA of the CDR3: TGTGCCAGCAGCGGACCTGACCAAGAGACCCAGTACTTC. This sequence encodes CASSGPDQETQYF.

The V gene is TRBV15, the J gene TRBJ2-5; 7 nucleotides align to TRBD2. This CDR3 is built from 15 residues. J gave up 1 base and V 6 bases, and 8 bases lay outside the gene matches. Germline V gives CDR1 LNHNV, CDR2 YYDKDF (reference sequence). CDR3 nucleotide sequence: TGTGCCACCAGTTATTCAGCGGGGAGCCAAGAGACCCAGTACTTC. Its protein is CATSYSAGSQETQYF.

The chain carries TRBV4-3 and TRBJ2-3; D is uncertain. The germline gives CDR1 LGHNA, CDR2 YSLEER. The CDR3 contains 16 residues. V was trimmed by 1 base and J by 3 bases, leaving 14 bases between them. As DNA, the CDR3 is TGCGCCAGCAGCCAAGGAACTTCGACCTTTACAGATACGCAGTATTTT. Translated, it gives CASSQGTSTFTDTQYF.

The chain is built from TRBV12-3 or TRBV12-4 and TRBJ1-2; 7 positions agree with TRBD1. CDR3 length: 13 residues. V trimming: 6 bases; J trimming: 2 bases; junction bases outside the gene matches: 3. The CDR3 reads CASSPGGNYGYTF. As DNA, the CDR3 is TGTGCCAGCAGCCCAGGGGGAAACTATGGCTACACCTTC.

In its sample, this clonotype was seen many times. J is TRBJ2-1 and V is TRBV5-1; D gene unclear. The CDR3 has 15 amino acids. The V and J ends lost 0 bases and 0 bases respectively, with 7 bases between them. Germline values: CDR1 SGHRS, CDR2 YFSETQ. The CDR3 reads CASSLALLSYNEQFF. CDR3 nucleotides: TGCGCCAGCAGCTTGGCCCTACTCTCCTACAATGAGCAGTTCTTC. The whole variable domain, remainder taken from reference TRBV5-1 and TRBJ2-1, is KAGVTQTPRYLIKTRGQQVTLSCSPISGHRSVSWYQQTPGQGLQFLFEYFSETQRNKGNFPGRFSGRQFSNSRSEMNVSTLELGDSALYLCASSLALLSYNEQFFGPGTRLTVL.

This chain links TRBV20-1 with TRBJ1-2; 8 bases map to TRBD1. The CDR3 has 15 residues. V dropped 4 bases and J dropped 3; count of bases not matched to a gene: 10. Germline assignment: CDR1 DFQATT and CDR2 SNEGSKA (reference sequence). The CDR3 DNA follows: TGCAGTGCTAACCCTAAGGACAGGGACCACTATGGCTACACCTTC. It specifies CSANPKDRDHYGYTF.

The chain employs TRBV7-9 and TRBJ1-1; 8 bases align to TRBD1. The CDR3 is made up of 14 amino acids. Germline CDR1 reads SEHNR; CDR2 reads FQNEAQ (reference sequence). J was trimmed by 7 bases and V by 4 bases; bases with no gene match: 8. Written as DNA, the CDR3 is TGTGCCAGCAGCTGGCGTCAGGGGGCCCATGAAGCTTTCTTT. This translates into CASSWRQGAHEAFF.

The chain joins TRBV4-1 to TRBJ1-6, with D perhaps matching TRBD1 (6 bases). Trimming shortened V by 0 bases and J by 9 bases, and 15 bases separated the two germline ends. CDR3 length equals 16 residues. The germline V gene encodes CDR1 MGHRA and CDR2 YSYEKL. The CDR3 nucleotides read TGCGCCAGCAGCCAAGAGTTACAGGGAGGGTCTTCACCCCTCCACTTT. Translation gives CASSQELQGGSSPLHF.

The chain recombines TRBV6-2 or TRBV6-3 with TRBJ2-7, with TRBD2 matching 10 bases. V lost 2 bases and J lost 3; bases outside the gene matches: 13. The V gene's germline CDR1 is MNHEY and CDR2 SVGEGT. The CDR3 extends over 18 amino acids. CDR3 sequence: CASSYPGRPWTSGYEQYF. The CDR3 DNA reads TGTGCCAGCAGTTACCCGGGACGGCCATGGACTAGCGGCTACGAGCAGTACTTC.

The J gene is TRBJ2-3, the V gene TRBV4-2; D possibly corresponds to TRBD1 (6 bases). The V end lost 1 base, the J end lost 3 bases, and 14 bases lay between the germline ends. Germline CDR1 and CDR2: LGHNA and YNFKEQ. This CDR3 contains 16 residues. The CDR3 DNA sequence: TGTGCCAGCAGCCAAGTACAGGGTGGTGGAACAGATACGCAGTATTTT. Protein sequence: CASSQVQGGGTDTQYF.

The rearrangement joins TRBV2 to TRBJ1-5; no clear D. Looked up from germline, CDR1 is SNHLY and CDR2 is FYNNEI. CDR3 length: 16 residues. Trimming took off 3 bases at V and 0 bases at J, with 12 bases between the two ends. CDR3 sequence: CASSEVEFYSNQPQHF. Here the CDR3 DNA reads TGTGCCAGCAGTGAGGTCGAGTTCTATAGCAATCAGCCCCAGCATTTT. The full variable domain, rest sourced from reference TRBV2 and TRBJ1-5, is EPEVTQTPSHQVTQMGQEVILRCVPISNHLYFYWYRQILGQKVEFLVSFYNNEISEKSEIFDDQFSVERPDGSNFTLKIRSTKLEDSAMYFCASSEVEFYSNQPQHFGDGTRLSIL.

This clonotype turned up a few times. The gene calls are TRBV5-1 and TRBJ2-1, with D unclear. The CDR3 spans 14 residues. The V end lost 1 base, the J end lost 0 bases, and 5 bases lay between the germline ends. Germline CDR1 is SGHRS and CDR2 is YFSETQ. The CDR3 sequence is CASSLRSSYNEQFF. The CDR3 coding sequence is TGCGCCAGCAGCTTGAGGAGCTCCTACAATGAGCAGTTCTTC.

This clonotype was found a few times. The chain joins TRBV28 to TRBJ2-3, with 10 bases fitting TRBD2. The germline CDR1 and CDR2 sequences are MDHEN and SYDVKM. The CDR3 contains 19 residues. With V trimmed by 2 bases and J by 3 bases, 14 bases remained unmatched. For the CDR3, the DNA is TGTGCCAGCAGTTTACGGCTAGCGGGGGTCGACAAGGTGACAGATACGCAGTATTTT. This encodes CASSLRLAGVDKVTDTQYF.

This clonotype was seen ten or more times. The chain joins TRBV27 to TRBJ2-1; maybe TRBD2 (5 bases). V was cut by 9 bases and J by 0 bases, with 12 bases left in between. The CDR3 is 14 residues long. CDR1 MNHEY and CDR2 SMNVEV come from the germline V gene (reference sequence). The CDR3 sequence: CASYGLHSYNEQFF. DNA for the CDR3: TGTGCCAGTTACGGACTCCACTCCTACAATGAGCAGTTCTTC.

The chain joins TRBV2 to TRBJ2-5, with 8 bases matching TRBD1. J was trimmed by 5 bases and V by 6 bases; bases with no gene match: 14. Germline CDR1 is SNHLY and CDR2 is FYNNEI. The CDR3 has 16 residues. The CDR3 region has the DNA TGTGCCAGCAGGACTCCATCAGGGGGCCAGGTTGAGACCCAGTACTTC. Its translation is CASRTPSGGQVETQYF.

This clonotype turned up a few times. J is TRBJ2-1 and V is TRBV29-1; 11 bases match TRBD2. V shed 8 bases and J 5 bases; nucleotides not matched to a gene: 5. CDR3 length: 13 amino acids. In germline, CDR1 is SQVTM, CDR2 ANQGSEA. CDR3 sequence (DNA): TGCAGCCTAGCGGGGGGCCTCAACAATGAGCAGTTCTTC. Amino acid sequence: CSLAGGLNNEQFF.

The chain combines TRBV20-1 with TRBJ2-3; 9 bases agree with TRBD1. Trimming took 6 bases from V and 2 from J; bases not matched to a gene: 6. CDR3 length: 14 residues. Germline CDR1 reads DFQATT; CDR2 reads SNEGSKA (reference sequence). CDR3 protein: CSARDRDFTDTQYF. The DNA for the CDR3 is TGCAGTGCCAGGGACAGGGATTTCACAGATACGCAGTATTTT.

In its sample, this clonotype was seen many times. J is TRBJ2-2 and V is TRBV4-2; no reliable D call. Germline values: CDR1 LGHNA, CDR2 YNFKEQ. This CDR3 contains 15 residues. V was pared by 3 bases and J by 4 bases, with 12 bases between. CDR3 bases: TGTGCCAGCAGCCAGGCGGTTTCGGGCACCGGGGAGCTGTTTTTT. Translated, it gives CASSQAVSGTGELFF.

This clonotype has just a few counts. The rearrangement joins TRBV10-3 to TRBJ2-7; D is uncertain. The CDR3 spans 14 residues. CDR1 is ENHRY and CDR2 is SYGVKD in the germline V gene. Trimming stripped 4 bases from V and 0 bases from J, with 10 bases between. The CDR3 here is CAISAGRSSYEQYV. In DNA, the CDR3 is TGTGCCATCAGTGCGGGCCGGAGCTCCTACGAGCAGTACGTC.

This clonotype was counted many times. The chain couples TRBV3-1 to TRBJ2-1; 11 bases are shared with TRBD2. The V segment lost 2 bases and the J segment 7 bases; nucleotides outside the gene matches: 7. The CDR3 is 16 amino acids. Germline CDR1 LGHDT, CDR2 YNNKEL (reference sequence). The CDR3, as DNA: TGTGCCAGCAGCCAATTAGCGGGGGGGCGTAGGAATGAGCAGTTCTTC. This encodes CASSQLAGGRRNEQFF.

This clonotype has a handful of counts. The J gene is TRBJ2-7, the V gene TRBV5-1; D is tentatively TRBD1 or TRBD2 (5 bases each). Germline assignment: CDR1 SGHRS and CDR2 YFSETQ. CDR3 length: 13 residues. V was cut by 3 bases and J by 2 bases, with 9 bases left in between. CDR3 in DNA: TGCGCCAGCAGCTGGGACGGGACCTACGAGCAGTACTTC. Amino acid sequence: CASSWDGTYEQYF.